The 17 T cell receptor beta chains below were found in one sample sequenced in a study of OX40 agonist ivuxolimab in advanced cancers. Sequenced by immunoSEQ multiplex PCR; TCRdb stores in-frame clones only, minus some. The sample includes fewer than 60,000 clones, approximately 90% of them seen just once. The source material was CD4+ or CD8+ T cells sorted from blood, sampled in a trial of the OX40 agonist ivuxolimab. The receptor set was obtained from an adult with an advanced solid tumor such as melanoma, head and neck, liver or kidney cancer.

The chain links TRBV28 to TRBJ1-5; D is unresolved. The CDR3 covers 16 residues. From germline, CDR1 is MDHEN and CDR2 SYDVKM. V lost 5 bases and J 2 bases, leaving 16 bases between the germline ends. In DNA, the CDR3 is TGTGCCAGCAGTCCCCGTGGAGGGAGGCGCAATCAGCCCCAGCATTTT. Its protein product is CASSPRGGRRNQPQHF.

This clone was recorded once. The rearrangement links TRBV6-6 to TRBJ2-1; TRBD2 agrees at 7 bases. This CDR3 has 15 amino acids. Germline assignment: CDR1 MNHNY and CDR2 SVGAGI (reference sequence). After removal of 2 bases from V and 6 bases from J, the junction contained 7 bases not matched to a gene. For the CDR3, the DNA is TGTGCCAGCAGTTACCTCAGCGGGGAACGCAATGAGCAGTTCTTC. This translates into CASSYLSGERNEQFF.

This sequence joins TRBV2 and TRBJ2-7; D is tentatively TRBD1 or TRBD2 (5 bases each). The CDR3 is 14 residues long. Germline V gives CDR1 SNHLY, CDR2 FYNNEI. The V gene lost 6 bases and the J gene lost 4 bases, with 16 bases spanning the gap. The CDR3 coding sequence is TGTGCCAGCAGATCACCGGGACGGAGATACGAGCAGTACTTC. Its translation is CASRSPGRRYEQYF.

J is TRBJ1-2 and V is TRBV7-2, with 8 positions matching TRBD1. Trimming at V came to 3 bases and at J to 2 bases, leaving 5 bases not matched to a gene. CDR1 is SGHTA, CDR2 FQGNSA, per germline. This CDR3 comprises 15 residues. CDR3 DNA sequence: TGTGCCAGCAGCTTGCAGGGACAGGCAAACTATGGCTACACCTTC. Translation gives CASSLQGQANYGYTF.

The rearrangement links TRBV6-1 to TRBJ2-1, with D perhaps assigned TRBD1 or TRBD2 (6 bases each). This CDR3 has 15 amino acids. Germline values: CDR1 MNHNS, CDR2 SASEGT. Trimming stripped 6 bases from V and 0 bases from J, with 12 bases between. The CDR3 reads CASSLGGTSYNEQFF. The CDR3 coding sequence is TGTGCCAGCAGCCTAGGGGGGACCTCCTACAATGAGCAGTTCTTC.

The chain links TRBV20-1 to TRBJ2-1, with 7 nucleotides matching TRBD1. The CDR3 spans 11 residues. Looked up from germline, CDR1 is DFQATT and CDR2 is SNEGSKA (reference sequence). V shed 5 bases and J 14 bases; nucleotides not matched to a gene: 9. The CDR3 spells CSAETLTGEFF. The CDR3 DNA reads as TGCAGTGCTGAGACGCTCACAGGGGAGTTCTTC.

V and J are TRBV11-2 and TRBJ2-2; possible D gene TRBD2, 5 bases. The CDR3 totals 13 residues. V dropped 7 bases and J dropped 8 bases, with 14 bases sitting between them. Germline loops: CDR1 SGHAT, CDR2 FQNNGV. CDR3 loop: CASKKRGSGELFF. CDR3 nucleotide sequence: TGTGCCAGCAAAAAGAGAGGGTCAGGGGAGCTGTTTTTT.

This chain links TRBV5-1 with TRBJ2-3, with TRBD2 matching over 14 bases. The trim removed 4 bases at V and 3 bases at J, leaving 4 bases unmatched. The germline gives CDR1 SGHRS, CDR2 YFSETQ. CDR3 size: 16 residues. The CDR3 DNA reads as TGCGCCAGCAGCACGGGACTAGCGGGGGCAACAGATACGCAGTATTTT. Amino acids: CASSTGLAGATDTQYF.

The chain is built from TRBV2 and TRBJ2-1; TRBD2 aligns across 11 bases. Germline CDR1 is SNHLY and CDR2 is FYNNEI. This CDR3 contains 15 residues. With 4 bases clipped from V and 8 bases from J, the junction kept 7 bases outside the gene matches. CDR3: CASSGETSGVHEQFF. The DNA of the CDR3 is TGTGCCAGCAGTGGGGAGACTAGCGGGGTGCATGAGCAGTTCTTC.

The chain uses TRBV2 and TRBJ1-1; D may be TRBD1 (6 bases). CDR1 SNHLY and CDR2 FYNNEI come from the germline V gene. V was pared by 8 bases and J by 1 base, with 11 bases between. This CDR3 contains 13 residues. DNA for the CDR3: TGTGCCAGCGTGGGAGGGGGGAACACTGAAGCTTTCTTT. Translating it yields CASVGGGNTEAFF.

The rearrangement uses TRBV27 and TRBJ2-3; no definite D call. This CDR3 is built from 15 residues. Trimming took 2 bases from V and 4 from J, leaving 13 bases between them. Germline values: CDR1 MNHEY, CDR2 SMNVEV (reference sequence). The CDR3 loop is CASSLKQVVPDTQYF. CDR3 sequence (DNA): TGTGCCAGCAGTTTAAAGCAAGTCGTTCCAGATACGCAGTATTTT.

The chain recombines TRBV4-1 with TRBJ1-1, with a weak D call TRBD1 (5 bases). CDR1 is MGHRA and CDR2 is YSYEKL in the germline V gene. The CDR3 length is 22 residues. The germline V and J ends were trimmed by 10 bases and 0 bases, with 39 bases remaining between them. The CDR3 DNA reads as TGCGCCACGCGTCGTGGGGGTTTGACTTTTTTAGCCCGGGACGGTATGAACACTGAAGCTTTCTTT. It translates to CATRRGGLTFLARDGMNTEAFF.

The gene calls are TRBV16 and TRBJ1-2; D may be TRBD1 (5 bases). V lost 7 bases and J 3 bases, leaving 15 bases between the germline ends. CDR3 length: 14 amino acids. From germline, CDR1 is KGHSY and CDR2 FQNENV. The CDR3 region is CASTLIGTDYGYTF. CDR3 coding DNA: TGTGCCAGCACCTTAATCGGGACGGACTATGGCTACACCTTC.

The rearrangement joins TRBV6-5 to TRBJ2-5, with TRBD1 identical over 7 bases. CDR1 and CDR2 from the germline V gene are MNHEY and SVGAGI. The CDR3 extends over 15 amino acids. Trimming at V came to 2 bases and at J to 1 base, leaving 4 bases not matched to a gene. The CDR3: CASSYDRATQETQYF. The CDR3, as DNA: TGTGCCAGCAGTTACGACAGGGCAACCCAAGAGACCCAGTACTTC.

This clone was found a few times. The genes are TRBV6-1 and TRBJ2-7, with D perhaps TRBD1 (5 bases). There are 12 residues in the CDR3. Germline V gives CDR1 MNHNS, CDR2 SASEGT. V lost 7 bases, J lost 3 bases, and 10 bases lay in between. This CDR3 is CASTRGSYEQYF. The CDR3 bases are TGTGCCAGCACAAGGGGTAGCTACGAGCAGTACTTC.

This chain links TRBV11-2 with TRBJ2-3, with 8 positions matching TRBD2. V was pared by 0 bases and J by 7 bases, with 6 bases of the junction left unmatched. The CDR3 has 15 amino acids. Germline CDR1 reads SGHAT; CDR2 reads FQNNGV. The CDR3 region is CASSLDRGGWNTQYF. CDR3 DNA sequence: TGTGCCAGCAGCTTAGATCGGGGGGGTTGGAATACGCAGTATTTT.

The chain is built from TRBV5-6 and TRBJ1-1; 7 nucleotides line up with TRBD1. Germline CDR1 SGHDT, CDR2 YYEEEE. The CDR3 is 14 amino acids. The J segment lost 5 bases and the V segment lost 2 bases, leaving 6 bases of the junction unmatched. The CDR3: CASSLGTVSTEAFF. CDR3 bases: TGTGCCAGCAGCTTAGGGACAGTAAGTACTGAAGCTTTCTTT.